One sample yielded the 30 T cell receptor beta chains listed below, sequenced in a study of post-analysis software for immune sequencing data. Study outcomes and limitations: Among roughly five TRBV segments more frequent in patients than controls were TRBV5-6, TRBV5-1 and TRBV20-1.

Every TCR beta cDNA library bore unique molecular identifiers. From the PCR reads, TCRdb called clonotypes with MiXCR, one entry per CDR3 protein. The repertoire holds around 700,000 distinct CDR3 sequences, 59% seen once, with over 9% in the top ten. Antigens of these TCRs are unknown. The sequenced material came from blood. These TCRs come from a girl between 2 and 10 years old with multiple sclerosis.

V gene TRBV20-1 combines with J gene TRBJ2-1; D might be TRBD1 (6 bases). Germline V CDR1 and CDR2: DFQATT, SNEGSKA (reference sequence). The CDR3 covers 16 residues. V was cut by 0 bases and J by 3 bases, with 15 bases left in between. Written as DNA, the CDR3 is TGCAGTGCTAGAGACGTCGGGACAACCGTCTACAATGAGCAGTTCTTC. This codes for CSARDVGTTVYNEQFF.

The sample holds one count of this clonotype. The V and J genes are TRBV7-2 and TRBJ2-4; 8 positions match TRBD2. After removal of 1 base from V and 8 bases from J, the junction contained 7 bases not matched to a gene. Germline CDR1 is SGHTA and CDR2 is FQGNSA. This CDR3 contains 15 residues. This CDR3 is CASSLGGGGPYIQYF. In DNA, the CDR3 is TGTGCCAGCAGCTTAGGGGGCGGGGGGCCCTACATTCAGTACTTC.

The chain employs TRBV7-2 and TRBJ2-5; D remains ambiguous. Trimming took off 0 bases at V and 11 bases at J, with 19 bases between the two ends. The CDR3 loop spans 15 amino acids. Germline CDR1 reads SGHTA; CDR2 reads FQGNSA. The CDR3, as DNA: TGTGCCAGCAGCTTAGCCAGTTTTTCCTACAATGAGCAGTACTTC. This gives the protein CASSLASFSYNEQYF.

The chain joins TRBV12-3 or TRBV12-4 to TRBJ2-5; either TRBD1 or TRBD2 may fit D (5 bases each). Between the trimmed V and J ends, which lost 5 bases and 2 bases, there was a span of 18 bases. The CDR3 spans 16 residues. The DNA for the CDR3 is TGTGCCAGCAGTCTAGGTGGGTTGGGACGGCAAGAGACCCAGTACTTC. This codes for CASSLGGLGRQETQYF.

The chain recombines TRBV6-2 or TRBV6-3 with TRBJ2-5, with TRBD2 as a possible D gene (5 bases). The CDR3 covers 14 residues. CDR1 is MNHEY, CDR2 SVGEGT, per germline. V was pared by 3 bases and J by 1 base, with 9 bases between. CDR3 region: CASSYISGQETQYF. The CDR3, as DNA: TGTGCCAGCAGTTATATAAGCGGCCAAGAGACCCAGTACTTC.

In DNA, the CDR3 is TGCGCCAGCAGCCAAGGGACGCCGCAAGAGACCCAGTACTTC. This encodes CASSQGTPQETQYF. The chain links TRBV4-1 to TRBJ2-5; D remains ambiguous. Germline values: CDR1 MGHRA, CDR2 YSYEKL. The CDR3 runs 14 residues. V lost 1 base and J lost 2, with 8 bases in between.

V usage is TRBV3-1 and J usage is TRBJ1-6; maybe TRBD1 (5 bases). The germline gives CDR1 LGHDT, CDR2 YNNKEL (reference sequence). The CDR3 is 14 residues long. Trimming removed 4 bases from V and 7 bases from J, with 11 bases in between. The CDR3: CASSRLAGNSPLHF. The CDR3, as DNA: TGTGCCAGCAGCCGGTTGGCAGGGAATTCACCCCTCCACTTT.

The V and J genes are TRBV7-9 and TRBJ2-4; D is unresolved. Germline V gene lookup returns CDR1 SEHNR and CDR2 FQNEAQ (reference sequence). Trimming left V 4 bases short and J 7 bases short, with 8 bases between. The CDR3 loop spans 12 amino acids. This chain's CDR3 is CASSSTPNIQYF. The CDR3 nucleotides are TGTGCCAGCAGCTCCACGCCCAACATTCAGTACTTC.

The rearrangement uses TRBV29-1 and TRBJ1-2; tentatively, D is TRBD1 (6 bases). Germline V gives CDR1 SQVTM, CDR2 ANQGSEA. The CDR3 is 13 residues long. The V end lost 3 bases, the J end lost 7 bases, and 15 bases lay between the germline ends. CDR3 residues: CSVDAGGVGGYTF. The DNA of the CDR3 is TGCAGCGTTGATGCTGGGGGCGTAGGTGGCTACACCTTC.

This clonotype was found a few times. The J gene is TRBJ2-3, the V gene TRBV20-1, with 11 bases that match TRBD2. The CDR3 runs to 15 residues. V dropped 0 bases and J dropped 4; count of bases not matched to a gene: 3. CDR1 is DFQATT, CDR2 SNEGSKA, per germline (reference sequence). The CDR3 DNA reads TGCAGTGCTAGAGATAGCGGGAGGGCCCCAGATACGCAGTATTTT. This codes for CSARDSGRAPDTQYF.

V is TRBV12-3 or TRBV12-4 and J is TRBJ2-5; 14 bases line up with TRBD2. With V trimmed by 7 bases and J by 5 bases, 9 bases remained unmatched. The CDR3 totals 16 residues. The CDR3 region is CASTMTSGRGRETQYF. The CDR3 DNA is TGTGCCAGCACTATGACTAGCGGGAGGGGGCGCGAGACCCAGTACTTC.

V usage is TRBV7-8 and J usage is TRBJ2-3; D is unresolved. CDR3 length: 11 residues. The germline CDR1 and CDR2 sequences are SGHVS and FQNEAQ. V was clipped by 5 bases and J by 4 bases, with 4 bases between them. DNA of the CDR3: TGTGCCAGCAGCGTCCCAGATACGCAGTATTTT. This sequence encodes CASSVPDTQYF.

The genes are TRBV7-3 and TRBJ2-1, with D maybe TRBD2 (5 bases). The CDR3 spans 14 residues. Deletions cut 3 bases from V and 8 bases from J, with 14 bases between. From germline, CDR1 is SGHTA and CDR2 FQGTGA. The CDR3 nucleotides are TGTGCCAGCAGCTTGTACCCTAGCACCTATGAGCAGTTCTTC. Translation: CASSLYPSTYEQFF. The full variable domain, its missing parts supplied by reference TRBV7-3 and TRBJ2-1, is GAGVSQTPSNKVTEKGKYVELRCDPISGHTALYWYRQSLGQGPEFLIYFQGTGAADDSGLPNDRFFAVRPEGSVSTLKIQRTERGDSAVYLCASSLYPSTYEQFFGPGTRLTVL.

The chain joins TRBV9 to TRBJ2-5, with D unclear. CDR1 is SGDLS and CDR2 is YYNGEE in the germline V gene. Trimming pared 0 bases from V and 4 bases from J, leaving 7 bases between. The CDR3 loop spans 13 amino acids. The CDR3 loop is CASSVGGLETQYF. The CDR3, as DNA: TGTGCCAGCAGCGTAGGGGGTCTAGAGACCCAGTACTTC.

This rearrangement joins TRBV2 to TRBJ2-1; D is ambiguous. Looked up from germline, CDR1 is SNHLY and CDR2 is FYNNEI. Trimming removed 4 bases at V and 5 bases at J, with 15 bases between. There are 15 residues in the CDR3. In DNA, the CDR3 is TGTGCCAGCAGTGCTACTTGGTTACGGAACAATGAGCAGTTCTTC. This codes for CASSATWLRNNEQFF.

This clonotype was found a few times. CDR3 sequence: CSARGRENRYEQYF. DNA of the CDR3: TGCAGTGCTAGAGGGCGGGAGAATAGATACGAGCAGTACTTC. The gene calls are TRBV20-1 and TRBJ2-7; 7 nucleotides match TRBD2. Germline V gene lookup returns CDR1 DFQATT and CDR2 SNEGSKA (reference sequence). The CDR3 is 14 amino acids. After removal of 1 base from V and 4 bases from J, the junction contained 7 bases not matched to a gene.

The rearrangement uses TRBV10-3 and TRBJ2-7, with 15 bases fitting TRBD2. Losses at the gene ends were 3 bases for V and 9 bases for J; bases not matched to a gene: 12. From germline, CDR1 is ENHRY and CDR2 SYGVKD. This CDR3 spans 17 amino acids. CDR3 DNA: TGTGCCATCAGTGAAGGGACTAGCGGGAGGCCCACCGGGGGGCAGTACTTC. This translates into CAISEGTSGRPTGGQYF.

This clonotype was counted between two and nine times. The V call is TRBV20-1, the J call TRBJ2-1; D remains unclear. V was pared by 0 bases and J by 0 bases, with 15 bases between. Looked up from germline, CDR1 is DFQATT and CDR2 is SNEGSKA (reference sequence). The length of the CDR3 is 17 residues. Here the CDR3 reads CSARDLWAQSSYNEQFF. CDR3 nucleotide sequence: TGCAGTGCTAGAGATCTCTGGGCACAGAGCTCCTACAATGAGCAGTTCTTC.

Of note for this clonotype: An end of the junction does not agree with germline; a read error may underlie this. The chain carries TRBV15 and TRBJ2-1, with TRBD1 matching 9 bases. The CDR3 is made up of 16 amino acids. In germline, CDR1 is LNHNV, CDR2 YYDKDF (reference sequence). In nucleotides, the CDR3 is TGTGCAACCAGCAGACCAACAGGGGGCAAGTCGAATGAGCAGTTCTTC. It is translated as CATSRPTGGKSNEQFF. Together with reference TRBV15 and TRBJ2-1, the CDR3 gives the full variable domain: DAMVIQNPRYQVTQFGKPVTLSCSQTLNHNVMYWYQQKSSQAPKLLFHYYDKDFNNEADTPDNFQSRRPNTSFCFLDIRSPGLGDTAMYLCATSRPTGGKSNEQFFGPGTRLTVL.

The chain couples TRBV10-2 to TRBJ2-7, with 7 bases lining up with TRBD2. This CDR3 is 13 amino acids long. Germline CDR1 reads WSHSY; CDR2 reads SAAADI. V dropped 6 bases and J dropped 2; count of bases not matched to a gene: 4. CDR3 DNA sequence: TGCGCCAGCAGGCCGGGAGGTACCTACGAGCAGTACTTC. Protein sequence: CASRPGGTYEQYF.

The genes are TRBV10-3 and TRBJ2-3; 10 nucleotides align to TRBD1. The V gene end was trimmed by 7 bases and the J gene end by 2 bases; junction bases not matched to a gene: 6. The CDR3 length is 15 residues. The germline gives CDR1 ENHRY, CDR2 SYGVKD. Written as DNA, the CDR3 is TGTGCCATCAACCGGGACAGGGGCAACACAGATACGCAGTATTTT. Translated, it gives CAINRDRGNTDTQYF.

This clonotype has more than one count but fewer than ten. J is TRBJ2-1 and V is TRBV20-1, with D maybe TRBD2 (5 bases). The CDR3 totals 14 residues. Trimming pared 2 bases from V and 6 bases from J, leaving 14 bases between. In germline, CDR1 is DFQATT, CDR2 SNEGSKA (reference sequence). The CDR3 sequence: CSARRFGGPNEQFF. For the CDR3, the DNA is TGCAGTGCTAGAAGGTTCGGAGGCCCCAATGAGCAGTTCTTC.

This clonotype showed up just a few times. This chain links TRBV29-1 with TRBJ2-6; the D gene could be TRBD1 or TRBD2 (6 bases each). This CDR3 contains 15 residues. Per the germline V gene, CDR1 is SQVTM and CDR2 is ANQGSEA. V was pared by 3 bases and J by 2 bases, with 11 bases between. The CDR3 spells CSVEAGEAGANVLTF. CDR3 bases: TGCAGCGTTGAGGCAGGGGAGGCTGGGGCCAACGTCCTGACTTTC.

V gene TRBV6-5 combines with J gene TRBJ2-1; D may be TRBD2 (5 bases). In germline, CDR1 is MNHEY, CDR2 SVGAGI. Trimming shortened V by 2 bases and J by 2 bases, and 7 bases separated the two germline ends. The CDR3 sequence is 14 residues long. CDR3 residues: CASSYARAYNEQFF. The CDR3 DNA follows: TGTGCCAGCAGTTACGCGAGGGCCTACAATGAGCAGTTCTTC.

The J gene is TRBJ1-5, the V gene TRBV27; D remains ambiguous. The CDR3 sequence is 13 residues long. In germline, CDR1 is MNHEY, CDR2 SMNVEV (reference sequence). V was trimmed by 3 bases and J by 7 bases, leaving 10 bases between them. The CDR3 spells CASSFGVRQPQHF. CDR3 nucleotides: TGTGCCAGCAGTTTCGGGGTCCGGCAGCCCCAGCATTTT.

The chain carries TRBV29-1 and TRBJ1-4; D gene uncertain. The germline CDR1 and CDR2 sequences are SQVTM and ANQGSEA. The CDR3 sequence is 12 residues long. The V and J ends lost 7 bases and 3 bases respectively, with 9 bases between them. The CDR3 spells CSGRWSNEKLFF. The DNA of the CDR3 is TGCAGCGGCAGGTGGTCTAATGAAAAACTGTTTTTT. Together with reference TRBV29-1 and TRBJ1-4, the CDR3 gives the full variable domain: SAVISQKPSRDICQRGTSLTIQCQVDSQVTMMFWYRQQPGQSLTLIATANQGSEATYESGFVIDKFPISRPNLTFSTLTVSNMSPEDSSIYLCSGRWSNEKLFFGSGTQLSVL.

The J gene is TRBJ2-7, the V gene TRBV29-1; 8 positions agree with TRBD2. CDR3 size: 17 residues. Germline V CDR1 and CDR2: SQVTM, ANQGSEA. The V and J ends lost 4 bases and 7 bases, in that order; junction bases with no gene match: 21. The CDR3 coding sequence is TGCAGCGTTGCGGGTTTTAACAGCGGGAGAACCGTGGAGGAGCAGTACTTC. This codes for CSVAGFNSGRTVEEQYF.

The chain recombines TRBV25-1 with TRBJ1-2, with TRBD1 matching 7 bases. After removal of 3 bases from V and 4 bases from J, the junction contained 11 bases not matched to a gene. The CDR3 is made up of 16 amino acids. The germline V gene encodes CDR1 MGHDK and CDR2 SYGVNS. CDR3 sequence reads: CASSDPRQGRGYGYTF. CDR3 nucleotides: TGTGCCAGCAGTGACCCCAGACAGGGCCGGGGCTATGGCTACACCTTC.

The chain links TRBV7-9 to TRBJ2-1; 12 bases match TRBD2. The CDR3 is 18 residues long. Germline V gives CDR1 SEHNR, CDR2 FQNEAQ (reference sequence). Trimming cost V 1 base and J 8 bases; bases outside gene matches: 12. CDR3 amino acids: CASSLGGLAGGLPHEQFF. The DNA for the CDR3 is TGTGCCAGCAGCTTAGGAGGCCTAGCGGGAGGGCTGCCCCATGAGCAGTTCTTC.

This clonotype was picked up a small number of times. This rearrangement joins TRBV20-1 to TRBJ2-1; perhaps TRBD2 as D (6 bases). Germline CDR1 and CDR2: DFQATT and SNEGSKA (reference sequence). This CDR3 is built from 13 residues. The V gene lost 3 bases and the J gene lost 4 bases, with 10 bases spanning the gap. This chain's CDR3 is CSASSSAYNEQFF. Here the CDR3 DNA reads TGCAGTGCTAGCTCTAGCGCATACAATGAGCAGTTCTTC.